This T cell receptor beta chain was identified in a study of shared clonotypes between healthy human individuals. General study points: Clonotype sharing among donors likely depends on sequencing depth.

Naive CD8 populations comprised CD45RO-negative cells positively selected for CCR7, excluding terminally differentiated effector memory CD45RA+ cells. Measured with immunoSEQ multiplex PCR; TCRdb has only the in-frame clones, and not every one. The sample holds over 2 million clones; approximately 94% are singletons and the top ten take 1.1%. Comment on this clone: What it binds is not known.

V gave up 9 bases and J gave up 4 bases; unmatched junction bases: 12. Germline CDR1 and CDR2: SGHNT and YENEEA. This CDR3 is 16 amino acids long. The specimen was naive CD8+ T cells sorted from blood. The chain joins TRBV11-3 to TRBJ1-2; 12 positions agree with TRBD1. This clonotype was sampled from a man in his late teens or twenties in good health. In DNA, the CDR3 is TGTGCCAGGCTAGCGCAGGGACAGGGGGCGGTCTATGGCTACACCTTC. Protein: CARLAQGQGAVYGYTF.